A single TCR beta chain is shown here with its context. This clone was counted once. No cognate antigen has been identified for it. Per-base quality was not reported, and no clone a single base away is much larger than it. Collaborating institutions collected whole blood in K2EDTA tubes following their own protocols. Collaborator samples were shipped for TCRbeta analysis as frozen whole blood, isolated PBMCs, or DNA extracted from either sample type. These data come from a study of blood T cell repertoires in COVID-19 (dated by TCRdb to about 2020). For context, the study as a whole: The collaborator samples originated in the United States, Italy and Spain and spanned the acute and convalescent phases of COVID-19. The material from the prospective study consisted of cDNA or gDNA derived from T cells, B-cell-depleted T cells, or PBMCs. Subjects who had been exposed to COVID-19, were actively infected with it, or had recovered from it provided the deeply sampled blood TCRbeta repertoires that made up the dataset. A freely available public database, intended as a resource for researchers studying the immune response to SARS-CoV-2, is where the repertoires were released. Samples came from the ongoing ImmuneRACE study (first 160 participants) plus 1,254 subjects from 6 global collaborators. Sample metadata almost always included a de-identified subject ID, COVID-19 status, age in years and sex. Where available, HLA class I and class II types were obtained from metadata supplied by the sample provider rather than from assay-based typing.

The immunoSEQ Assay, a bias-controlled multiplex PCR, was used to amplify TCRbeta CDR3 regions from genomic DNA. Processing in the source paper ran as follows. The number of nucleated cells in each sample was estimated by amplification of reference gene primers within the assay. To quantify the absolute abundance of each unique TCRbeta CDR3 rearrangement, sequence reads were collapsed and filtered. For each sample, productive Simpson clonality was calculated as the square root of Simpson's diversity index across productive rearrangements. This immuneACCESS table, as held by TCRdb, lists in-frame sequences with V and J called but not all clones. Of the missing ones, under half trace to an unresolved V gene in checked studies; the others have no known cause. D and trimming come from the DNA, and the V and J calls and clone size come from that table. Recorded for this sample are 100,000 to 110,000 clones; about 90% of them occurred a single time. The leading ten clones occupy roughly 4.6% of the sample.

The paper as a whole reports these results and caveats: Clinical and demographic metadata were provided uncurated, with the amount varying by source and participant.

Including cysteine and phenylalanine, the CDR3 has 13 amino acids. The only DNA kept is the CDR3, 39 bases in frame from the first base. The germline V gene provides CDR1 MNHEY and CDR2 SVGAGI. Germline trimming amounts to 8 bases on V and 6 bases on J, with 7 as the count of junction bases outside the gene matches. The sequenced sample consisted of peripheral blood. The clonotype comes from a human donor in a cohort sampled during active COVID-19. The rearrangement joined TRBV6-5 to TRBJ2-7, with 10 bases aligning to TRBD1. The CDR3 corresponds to CASCRDRGFEQYF. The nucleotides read TGTGCCAGCTGCCGGGACAGGGGTTTCGAGCAGTACTTC.